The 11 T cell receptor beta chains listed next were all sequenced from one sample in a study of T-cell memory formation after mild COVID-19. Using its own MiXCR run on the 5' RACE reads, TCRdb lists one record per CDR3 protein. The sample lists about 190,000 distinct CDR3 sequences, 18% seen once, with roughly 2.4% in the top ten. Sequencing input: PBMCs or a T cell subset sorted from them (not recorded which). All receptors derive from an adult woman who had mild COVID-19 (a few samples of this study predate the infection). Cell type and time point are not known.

CDR3 amino acids: CASSGISTTDTQYF. For the CDR3, the DNA is TGTGCCAGCAGCGGGATCTCTACCACAGATACGCAGTATTTT. This chain connects TRBV27 to TRBJ2-3, with D perhaps TRBD2 (5 bases). This CDR3 has 14 residues. The germline gives CDR1 MNHEY, CDR2 SMNVEV (reference sequence). V was trimmed by 6 bases and J by 2 bases, leaving 12 bases between them.

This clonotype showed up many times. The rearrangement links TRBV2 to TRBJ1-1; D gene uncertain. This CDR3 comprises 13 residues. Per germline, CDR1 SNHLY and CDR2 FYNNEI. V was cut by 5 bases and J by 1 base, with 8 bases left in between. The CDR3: CASSRAENTEAFF. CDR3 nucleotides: TGTGCCAGCAGTAGGGCAGAGAACACTGAAGCTTTCTTT.

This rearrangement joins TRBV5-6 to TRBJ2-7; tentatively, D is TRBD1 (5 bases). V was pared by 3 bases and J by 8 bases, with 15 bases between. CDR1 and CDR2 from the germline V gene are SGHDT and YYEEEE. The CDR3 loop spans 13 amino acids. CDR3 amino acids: CASSWGRADKQYF. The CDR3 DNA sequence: TGTGCCAGCAGCTGGGGCCGGGCGGACAAGCAGTACTTC.

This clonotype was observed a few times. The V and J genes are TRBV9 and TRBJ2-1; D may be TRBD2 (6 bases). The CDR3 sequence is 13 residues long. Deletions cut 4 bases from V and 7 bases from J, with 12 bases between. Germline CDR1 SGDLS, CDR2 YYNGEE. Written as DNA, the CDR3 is TGTGCCAGCAGCTCCCGTCGGGGGAATGAGCAGTTCTTC. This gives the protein CASSSRRGNEQFF. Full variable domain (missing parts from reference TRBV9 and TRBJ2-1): DSGVTQTPKHLITATGQRVTLRCSPRSGDLSVYWYQQSLDQGLQFLIQYYNGEERAKGNILERFSAQQFPDLHSELNLSSLELGDSALYFCASSSRRGNEQFFGPGTRLTVL.

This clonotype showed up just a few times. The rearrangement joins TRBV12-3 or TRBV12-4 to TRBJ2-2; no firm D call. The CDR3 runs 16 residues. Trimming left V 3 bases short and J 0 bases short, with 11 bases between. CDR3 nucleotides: TGTGCCAGCAGTTTTGGGGTTGGGGCGAACACCGGGGAGCTGTTTTTT. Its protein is CASSFGVGANTGELFF.

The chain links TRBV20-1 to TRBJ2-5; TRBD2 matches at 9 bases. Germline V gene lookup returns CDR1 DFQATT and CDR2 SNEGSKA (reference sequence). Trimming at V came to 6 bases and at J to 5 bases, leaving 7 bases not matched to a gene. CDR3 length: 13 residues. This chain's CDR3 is CSARLAGRETQYF. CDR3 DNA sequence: TGCAGTGCCCGCCTAGCGGGGAGGGAGACCCAGTACTTC.

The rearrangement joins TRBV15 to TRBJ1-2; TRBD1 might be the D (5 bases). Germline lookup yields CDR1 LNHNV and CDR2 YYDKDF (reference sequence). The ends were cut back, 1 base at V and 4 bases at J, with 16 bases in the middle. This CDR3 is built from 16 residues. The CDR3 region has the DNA TGTGCCACCAGCAGAGCCCTCTCCCAGGGTAGCTATGGCTACACCTTC. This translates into CATSRALSQGSYGYTF.

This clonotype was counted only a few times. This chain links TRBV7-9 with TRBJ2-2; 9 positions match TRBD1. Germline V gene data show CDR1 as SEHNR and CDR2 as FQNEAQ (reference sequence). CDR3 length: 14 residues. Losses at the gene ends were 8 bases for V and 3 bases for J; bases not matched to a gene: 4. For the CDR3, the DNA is TGTGCCAGCCAAAGACAGGGGGACACCGGGGAGCTGTTTTTT. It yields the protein CASQRQGDTGELFF.

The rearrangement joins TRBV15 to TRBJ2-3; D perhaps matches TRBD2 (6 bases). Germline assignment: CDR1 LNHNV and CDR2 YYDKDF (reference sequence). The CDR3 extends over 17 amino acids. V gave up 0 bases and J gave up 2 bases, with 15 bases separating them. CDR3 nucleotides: TGTGCCACCAGCAGAGATGGGACTCTCTCGGCCACAGATACGCAGTATTTT. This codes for CATSRDGTLSATDTQYF.

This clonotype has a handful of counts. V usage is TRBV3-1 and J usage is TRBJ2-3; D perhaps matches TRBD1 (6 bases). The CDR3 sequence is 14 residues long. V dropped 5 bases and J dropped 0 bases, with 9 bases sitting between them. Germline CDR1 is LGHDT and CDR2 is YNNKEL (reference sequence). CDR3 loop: CASSWTVSTDTQYF. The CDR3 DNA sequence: TGTGCCAGCAGCTGGACAGTCAGCACAGATACGCAGTATTTT.

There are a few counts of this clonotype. The CDR3 bases are TGTGCCAGAAGCTTGAGGACAGCTCCGTTCTTC. Translating gives CARSLRTAPFF. This chain joins TRBV5-3 and TRBJ2-1; a weak D match, TRBD1 (6 bases). TRBV5-3 is identified as an open reading frame with a role that is uncertain. CDR3 size: 11 residues. V was shortened by 1 base and J by 15 bases, with 11 bases between the two germline ends.